Following are 32 T cell receptor beta chains from one sample sequenced in a study of human T cells and chemical hapten exposure. TCRdb passed the RACE reads through MiXCR, listing each CDR3 protein once. The data hold under 200,000 distinct CDR3 sequences, with about 14% observed a single time. Time point: patch test 1, 2 weeks after DPC sensitization. Treatment given: therapeutic diphenylcyclopropenone sensitization with weekly scalp DPC. Specimen: whole blood, collected in connection with sensitization to the hapten diphenylcyclopropenone (DPC). The receptors shown here come from a woman in her thirties with alopecia areata. Some clones in this sample may be carry-over from other donors' samples.

This clonotype appeared a few times. The V call is TRBV18, the J call TRBJ2-7, with 14 bases fitting TRBD2. Per the germline V gene, CDR1 is KGHSH and CDR2 is LQKENI. This CDR3 spans 16 amino acids. V gave up 3 bases and J gave up 5 bases; unmatched junction bases: 6. The CDR3 reads CASSPRGTSGSDEQYF. The CDR3 region has the DNA TGTGCCAGCTCACCCCGGGGGACTAGCGGGAGTGACGAGCAGTACTTC.

This clonotype was picked up many times. V usage is TRBV18 and J usage is TRBJ1-4; D remains unclear. CDR3 length equals 16 residues. Germline lookup yields CDR1 KGHSH and CDR2 LQKENI. Trimming cost V 6 bases and J 4 bases, with 18 bases left between them. The CDR3 nucleotides are TGTGCCAGCTCTCGATTGTTAGCTGGCGGTAATGAAAAACTGTTTTTT. Amino acid sequence: CASSRLLAGGNEKLFF.

The sample holds a few counts of this clonotype. This chain connects TRBV28 to TRBJ1-2; D is uncertain. The CDR3 loop spans 11 amino acids. Germline V CDR1 and CDR2: MDHEN, SYDVKM. The ends were cut back, 8 bases at V and 2 bases at J, with 6 bases in the middle. CDR3 sequence (DNA): TGTGCCAGCCATCAAAACTATGGCTACACCTTC. Amino acid sequence: CASHQNYGYTF.

This chain connects TRBV29-1 to TRBJ1-3; 7 nucleotides line up with TRBD1. The CDR3 loop spans 15 amino acids. Trimming cost V 4 bases and J 0 bases; bases outside gene matches: 6. Germline CDR1 and CDR2: SQVTM and ANQGSEA. In DNA form, the CDR3 reads TGCAGCGTTGGGGACAGAAGCTACTCTGGAAACACCATATATTTT. This translates into CSVGDRSYSGNTIYF.

The V and J genes are TRBV6-2 or TRBV6-3 and TRBJ2-7; D is unclear. The CDR3 runs to 16 residues. Germline CDR1 reads MNHEY; CDR2 reads SVGEGT. Trimming took 6 bases from V and 1 from J, leaving 19 bases between them. CDR3 region: CASRRITPGLSYEQYF. CDR3 in DNA: TGTGCCAGCAGACGCATTACACCAGGTTTGTCCTACGAGCAGTACTTC.

This clonotype came up many times. V gene TRBV24-1 combines with J gene TRBJ2-1; weak D call: TRBD1 (5 bases). Germline V gene data show CDR1 as KGHDR and CDR2 as SFDVKD. The CDR3 is made up of 15 amino acids. V lost 9 bases and J 0 bases, leaving 14 bases between the germline ends. The CDR3 is CATSPVGASYNEQFF. The CDR3 nucleotides read TGTGCCACCTCACCCGTAGGGGCCTCCTACAATGAGCAGTTCTTC.

This clonotype was picked up many times. Written as DNA, the CDR3 is TGTGCCAGCATTAAGAACTTCTCTGGAAACACCATATATTTT. It is translated as CASIKNFSGNTIYF. The V gene is TRBV12-3 or TRBV12-4, the J gene TRBJ1-3; D remains unclear. This CDR3 is built from 14 residues. V lost 7 bases to trimming and J lost 0 bases, with 10 bases between them.

The chain recombines TRBV24-1 with TRBJ2-1; 8 bases align to TRBD2. Germline V gene lookup returns CDR1 KGHDR and CDR2 SFDVKD. This CDR3 spans 15 amino acids. The V gene end was trimmed by 3 bases and the J gene end by 1 base; junction bases not matched to a gene: 1. CDR3 in amino acids: CATSDVAGSYNEQFF. In DNA form, the CDR3 reads TGTGCCACCAGTGATGTAGCGGGATCCTACAATGAGCAGTTCTTC.

The chain combines TRBV7-8 with TRBJ1-5; tentative D call: TRBD1 (5 bases). With 6 bases removed from V and 11 bases from J, the gap between germline ends came to 11 bases. CDR1 SGHVS and CDR2 FQNEAQ come from the germline V gene. The CDR3 has 11 amino acids. CDR3 in DNA: TGTGCCAGCAGTAATGGGGGGGCCCAGCATTTT. It specifies CASSNGGAQHF.

Many counts were recorded for this clonotype. V is TRBV19 and J is TRBJ2-1; 7 bases align to TRBD2. The CDR3 consists of 13 residues. Per germline, CDR1 LNHDA and CDR2 SQIVND (reference sequence). V was pared by 8 bases and J by 9 bases, with 10 bases of the junction left unmatched. The CDR3 DNA reads as TGTGCCAGTGCCCCGCCGGGAGGAGGTGAGCAGTTCTTC. Translation gives CASAPPGGGEQFF.

The rearrangement joins TRBV6-6 to TRBJ2-5; D call uncertain. Germline CDR1 reads MNHNY; CDR2 reads SVGAGI (reference sequence). Trimming left V 0 bases short and J 2 bases short, with 13 bases between. This CDR3 is built from 16 residues. Written as DNA, the CDR3 is TGTGCCAGCAGTTACTCACCGGACGTTATGCAAGAGACCCAGTACTTC. Encoded protein: CASSYSPDVMQETQYF.

This clonotype appeared many times. This chain joins TRBV5-1 and TRBJ2-7; 9 bases fit TRBD2. CDR1 is SGHRS and CDR2 is YFSETQ in the germline V gene. The CDR3 covers 14 residues. Trimming removed 3 bases from V and 6 bases from J; junction bases left unmatched: 7. The CDR3 bases are TGCGCCAGCAGCTGGGTCGGTAGCGGGAGCGAGCAGTACTTC. This gives the protein CASSWVGSGSEQYF.

This clonotype was counted a few times. V gene TRBV10-2 combines with J gene TRBJ2-1; 9 bases match TRBD2. The ends lost 10 bases at V and 8 bases at J; junction bases unmatched: 6. Germline CDR1 reads WSHSY; CDR2 reads SAAADI. There are 12 residues in the CDR3. In DNA, the CDR3 is TGCGCCACCCTAGGGACTAGCTATGAGCAGTTCTTC. Protein: CATLGTSYEQFF.

The chain is built from TRBV29-1 and TRBJ2-1, with a weak D call TRBD1 (7 bases). This CDR3 region has 11 residues. The germline V and J ends were trimmed by 6 bases and 9 bases, with 12 bases remaining between them. CDR1 SQVTM and CDR2 ANQGSEA come from the germline V gene. CDR3: CSVEGAPEQFF. CDR3 nucleotide sequence: TGCAGCGTGGAGGGGGCCCCTGAGCAGTTCTTC.

A few counts support this clonotype. The rearrangement links TRBV18 to TRBJ2-5, with D possibly TRBD2 on 6 matching bases. Trimming shortened V by 6 bases and J by 4 bases, and 18 bases separated the two germline ends. Looked up from germline, CDR1 is KGHSH and CDR2 is LQKENI. The CDR3 runs to 15 residues. CDR3 nucleotide sequence: TGTGCCAGCTCCCCCGACTGGGGGGAAACAGAGACCCAGTACTTC. Protein: CASSPDWGETETQYF.

V and J are TRBV7-2 and TRBJ1-5; TRBD1 is a possible D gene (6 bases). The CDR3 sequence is 22 residues long. From germline, CDR1 is SGHTA and CDR2 FQGNSA. Trimming stripped 4 bases from V and 1 base from J, with 32 bases between. Written as DNA, the CDR3 is TGTGCCAGCAGCTCGACTGCCCCGCTTGTGACTGAGGGGGGTTGGAGCAATCAGCCCCAGCATTTT. It encodes CASSSTAPLVTEGGWSNQPQHF. Full variable domain (rest looked up from reference TRBV7-2 and TRBJ1-5): GAGVSQSPSNKVTEKGKDVELRCDPISGHTALYWYRQSLGQGLEFLIYFQGNSAPDKSGLPSDRFSAERTGGSVSTLTIQRTQQEDSAVYLCASSSTAPLVTEGGWSNQPQHFGDGTRLSIL.

CDR3 sequence: CASSLPTSGTDEQFF. For the CDR3, the DNA is TGTGCCAGCAGCTTACCGACTAGCGGGACCGATGAGCAGTTCTTC. The chain employs TRBV7-2 and TRBJ2-1; 11 bases align to TRBD2. The germline V gene has CDR1 SGHTA and CDR2 FQGNSA. The length of the CDR3 is 15 residues. V lost 2 bases and J lost 8; bases outside the gene matches: 5.

The V call is TRBV6-5, the J call TRBJ1-3; D is ambiguous. The CDR3 is 15 amino acids. CDR1 and CDR2 (germline): MNHEY, SVGAGI. V lost 6 bases to trimming and J lost 2 bases, with 14 bases between them. The CDR3 protein is CASRPDVGTGNTIYF. The CDR3 DNA sequence: TGTGCCAGCAGGCCGGACGTGGGCACTGGAAACACCATATATTTT.

In this sample, this clonotype turned up a few times. The chain joins TRBV6-1 to TRBJ1-3, with D unclear. Germline V lookup: CDR1 MNHNS, CDR2 SASEGT. This CDR3 has 13 residues. V lost 6 bases, J lost 0 bases, and 6 bases lay in between. CDR3 coding DNA: TGTGCCAGCAGGGTGCTCTCTGGAAACACCATATATTTT. Amino acid sequence: CASRVLSGNTIYF.

The V and J genes are TRBV12-3 or TRBV12-4 and TRBJ1-5; the D is unclear. This CDR3 has 13 amino acids. The germline V and J ends were trimmed by 3 bases and 7 bases, with 10 bases remaining between them. CDR3: CASSFRRDQPQHF. The DNA of the CDR3 is TGTGCCAGCAGTTTCCGGCGAGACCAGCCCCAGCATTTT.

Only a few counts were recorded for this clonotype. The CDR3 sequence: CASSPRPGSSYEQYF. Written as DNA, the CDR3 is TGTGCCAGCAGCCCCCGGCCGGGAAGCTCCTACGAGCAGTACTTC. The V and J genes are TRBV5-4 and TRBJ2-7; TRBD2 is a possible D gene (5 bases). This CDR3 spans 15 amino acids. Looked up from germline, CDR1 is SGHNT and CDR2 is YYREEE (reference sequence). Trimming shortened V by 4 bases and J by 0 bases, and 14 bases separated the two germline ends.

This clonotype was observed many times. The chain links TRBV7-8 to TRBJ2-3; TRBD2 aligns across 9 bases. The CDR3 is made up of 15 amino acids. Trimming removed 4 bases from V and 3 bases from J; junction bases left unmatched: 5. CDR1 is SGHVS, CDR2 FQNEAQ, per germline. This chain's CDR3 is CASSSSGGMTDTQYF. The CDR3 DNA reads as TGTGCCAGCAGCTCCAGCGGGGGGATGACAGATACGCAGTATTTT.

This clonotype has only a few counts. This sequence joins TRBV5-4 and TRBJ2-3; TRBD1 matches at 7 bases. The CDR3 loop spans 13 amino acids. CDR1 is SGHNT and CDR2 is YYREEE in the germline V gene (reference sequence). Trimming at V came to 3 bases and at J to 6 bases, leaving 4 bases not matched to a gene. CDR3 region: CASSYDREDTQYF. In nucleotides, the CDR3 is TGTGCCAGCAGCTACGACAGGGAGGATACGCAGTATTTT.

V is TRBV28 and J is TRBJ2-5, with D perhaps matching TRBD1 (6 bases). The germline V gene has CDR1 MDHEN and CDR2 SYDVKM. The ends were cut back, 8 bases at V and 2 bases at J, with 12 bases in the middle. The length of the CDR3 is 13 residues. CDR3 residues: CASGAGQQETQYF. The CDR3 nucleotides read TGTGCCAGCGGGGCAGGACAGCAAGAGACCCAGTACTTC.

This chain links TRBV5-6 with TRBJ2-3; D tentatively fits TRBD1 or TRBD2 (6 bases each). Deletions cut 0 bases from V and 3 bases from J, with 11 bases between. The CDR3 consists of 15 residues. Germline CDR1 and CDR2: SGHDT and YYEEEE. CDR3 nucleotides: TGTGCCAGCAGCTTGGCCAGGGGAGGAACAGATACGCAGTATTTT. Translated, it gives CASSLARGGTDTQYF. The entire variable domain, with the rest obtained from reference TRBV5-6 and TRBJ2-3, is as follows: DAGVTQSPTHLIKTRGQQVTLRCSPKSGHDTVSWYQQALGQGPQFIFQYYEEEERQRGNFPDRFSGHQFPNYSSELNVNALLLGDSALYLCASSLARGGTDTQYFGPGTRLTVL.

This clonotype was seen more than once but under ten times. The chain has TRBV18 and TRBJ1-1, with D possibly TRBD1 on 5 matching bases. V lost 3 bases and J 1 base, leaving 12 bases between the germline ends. The germline V gene has CDR1 KGHSH and CDR2 LQKENI. CDR3 length equals 15 residues. CDR3 region: CASSPTGTANTEAFF. The CDR3 DNA follows: TGTGCCAGCTCACCGACCGGGACCGCGAACACTGAAGCTTTCTTT.

The chain is built from TRBV12-3 or TRBV12-4 and TRBJ2-5; 8 bases fit TRBD2. J gave up 2 bases and V 4 bases, and 9 bases lay outside the gene matches. The CDR3 has 16 residues. CDR3 nucleotides: TGTGCCAGCAGTTCGAGAGCGGGGGCGCCACAAGAGACCCAGTACTTC. This codes for CASSSRAGAPQETQYF.

The rearrangement joins TRBV30 to TRBJ2-2; D call uncertain. CDR3 size: 13 residues. The germline CDR1 and CDR2 sequences are GTSNPN and SVGIG (reference sequence). Trimming took off 1 base at V and 9 bases at J, with 12 bases between the two ends. DNA of the CDR3: TGTGCCTGGAGTGCCCCGAATCTCCGGGAGCTGTTTTTT. It specifies CAWSAPNLRELFF.

The chain employs TRBV5-1 and TRBJ1-1; no firm D call. The length of the CDR3 is 16 residues. Trimming took 3 bases from V and 1 from J, leaving 16 bases between them. Per the germline V gene, CDR1 is SGHRS and CDR2 is YFSETQ. CDR3 amino acids: CASSSGRMGPNTEAFF. DNA for the CDR3: TGCGCCAGCAGCTCCGGCCGTATGGGTCCGAACACTGAAGCTTTCTTT.

This clonotype was counted a few times. This chain connects TRBV11-3 to TRBJ1-1; D ambiguous. Trimming cost V 5 bases and J 5 bases, with 12 bases left between them. The CDR3 runs 13 residues. Germline CDR1 SGHNT, CDR2 YENEEA. For the CDR3, the DNA is TGTGCCAGCAGCCCGAAGTGGGGAACTGAAGCTTTCTTT. Its protein product is CASSPKWGTEAFF.

This clonotype came up many times. V is TRBV12-3 or TRBV12-4 and J is TRBJ2-3; no clear D. Trimming shortened V by 1 base and J by 2 bases, and 10 bases separated the two germline ends. The CDR3 loop spans 15 amino acids. The CDR3 nucleotides read TGTGCCAGCAGTTTAGGCGGATATAACACAGATACGCAGTATTTT. Amino acids: CASSLGGYNTDTQYF.

This chain uses TRBV20-1 with TRBJ1-4; weak D call: TRBD1 (6 bases). The V end was cut by 4 bases, the J end by 7 bases, with 13 bases between. The CDR3 is made up of 13 amino acids. CDR1 DFQATT and CDR2 SNEGSKA come from the germline V gene (reference sequence). CDR3 region: CSATQGDGEKLFF. The CDR3 nucleotides read TGCAGTGCTACACAGGGCGACGGTGAAAAACTGTTTTTT.